This T cell receptor (beta chain) was obtained from a study of shared clonotypes between healthy human individuals. Trimming took 2 bases from V and 4 from J; bases not matched to a gene: 15. The germline V gene encodes CDR1 LNHNV and CDR2 YYDKDF (reference sequence). This CDR3 is 21 amino acids long. Data came from immunoSEQ multiplex PCR; TCRdb stores just in-frame clones and leaves some out. The sample holds about 2.4 million clones, under 95% seen once. Sequenced material: naive CD4+ T cells from PBMCs. Regarding subset: CD45RA+ positively selected. The gene calls are TRBV15 and TRBJ2-6; 12 bases agree with TRBD1. The clonotype was recovered from a man aged 18 to 35 in good health. Some clones in this sample may be carry-over from other donors' samples. CDR3: CATSRIPVWDRGRRGANVLTF. The CDR3 nucleotides read TGTGCCACCAGCAGAATTCCAGTATGGGACAGGGGGCGAAGAGGGGCCAACGTCCTGACTTTC.